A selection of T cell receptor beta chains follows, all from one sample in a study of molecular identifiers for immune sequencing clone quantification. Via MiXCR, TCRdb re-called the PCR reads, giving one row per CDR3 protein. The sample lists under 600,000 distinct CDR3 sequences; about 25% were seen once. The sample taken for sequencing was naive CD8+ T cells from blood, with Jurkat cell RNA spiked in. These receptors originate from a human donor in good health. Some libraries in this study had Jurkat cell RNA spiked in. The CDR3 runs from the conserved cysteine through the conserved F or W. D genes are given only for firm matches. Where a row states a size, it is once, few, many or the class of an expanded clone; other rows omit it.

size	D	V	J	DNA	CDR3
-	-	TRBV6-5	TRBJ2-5	TGTGCCAGCAGTTACTCTTCAGGGGATGGAGAGACCCAGTACTTC	CASSYSSGDGETQYF
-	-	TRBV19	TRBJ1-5	TGTGCCAGTAGTATTAACAGCCTTTATAGCAATCAGCCCCAGCATTTT	CASSINSLYSNQPQHF
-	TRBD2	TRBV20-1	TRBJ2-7	TGCAGTGCTAGAGATACTAGCGGGGGGACCTACGAGCAGTACTTC	CSARDTSGGTYEQYF
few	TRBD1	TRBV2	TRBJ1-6	TGTGCCAGCAGGGGACTATTGGGACAGGGGACTTCACCCCTCCACTTT	CASRGLLGQGTSPLHF
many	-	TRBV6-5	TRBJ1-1	TGTGCCAGCAGTTACGAGGGCCTTGAAGCTTTCTTT	CASSYEGLEAFF
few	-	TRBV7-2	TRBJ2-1	TGTGCCAGCAGCTTATCGGTGGGAGGAACCTACAATGAGCAGTTCTTC	CASSLSVGGTYNEQFF
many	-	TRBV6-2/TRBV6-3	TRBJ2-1	TGTGCCAGCAGCGGGAGCGGGTACAATGAGCAGTTCTTC	CASSGSGYNEQFF
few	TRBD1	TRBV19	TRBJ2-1	TGTGCCAGTAGTATGGGACAGGGGCGTGATGAGCAGTTCTTC	CASSMGQGRDEQFF
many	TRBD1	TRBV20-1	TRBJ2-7	TGCAGTGCTAGAGACAACAGGGGATACGAGCAGTACTTC	CSARDNRGYEQYF
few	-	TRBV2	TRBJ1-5	TGTGCCAGCAGTGCAGGAACCGGCAATCAGCCCCAGCATTTT	CASSAGTGNQPQHF
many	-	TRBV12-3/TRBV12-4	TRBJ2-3	TGTGCCAGCAGCCCCCTGGGGGCGAGCACAGATACGCAGTATTTT	CASSPLGASTDTQYF
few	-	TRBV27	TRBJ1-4	TGTGCCAGCAGTTTAAGTTTTTCTAATGAAAAACTGTTTTTT	CASSLSFSNEKLFF
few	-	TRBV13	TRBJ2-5	TGTGCCAGCAGCTCCGTCGAAGGGGAAAGAAAAGAGACCCAGTACTTC	CASSSVEGERKETQYF
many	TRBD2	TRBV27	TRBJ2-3	TGTGCCAGCAGTTTATCCCCTAGCGGGGGGACAGATACGCAGTATTTT	CASSLSPSGGTDTQYF
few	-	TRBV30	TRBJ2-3	TGTGCCTGGAGTGCTCAGGGGGGAGATACGCAGTATTTT	CAWSAQGGDTQYF
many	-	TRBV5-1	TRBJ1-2	TGCGCCAGCAGCTTGACAGACTATGGCTACACCTTC	CASSLTDYGYTF
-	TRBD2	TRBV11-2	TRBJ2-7	TGTGCCAGCAGCCCCGGACTAGATTACGAGCAGTACTTC	CASSPGLDYEQYF
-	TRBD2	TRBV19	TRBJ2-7	TGTGACAGTAGTATGATAGCGGGAGCCCACGAGCAGTACTTC	CDSSMIAGAHEQYF
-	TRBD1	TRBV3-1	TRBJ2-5	TGTGCCAGCAGCCAAGTCCGAGGGGGCGGTGAGACCCAGTACTTC	CASSQVRGGGETQYF
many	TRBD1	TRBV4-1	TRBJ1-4	TGCGCCAGCAGCCAATCTCAGGGGGCAGCGTCCGAAAAACTGTTTTTT	CASSQSQGAASEKLFF
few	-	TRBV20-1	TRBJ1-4	TGCAGTGCTAGAGCCTGGGAATCGGAAGAAGAACTGTTTTTT	CSARAWESEEELFF
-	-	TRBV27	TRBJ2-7	TGTGCCAGCAGTTTACTAGCGCGGCCCCGTTTGGACGAGCAGTACTTC	CASSLLARPRLDEQYF
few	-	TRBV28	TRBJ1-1	TGTGCCAGCAGCCTCTATGGGGTGGGGAACACTGAAGCTTTCTTT	CASSLYGVGNTEAFF
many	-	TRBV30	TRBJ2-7	TGTGCCTGGGGACAGTCCTACGAGCAGTACTTC	CAWGQSYEQYF
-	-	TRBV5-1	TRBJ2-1	TGCGCCAGCAGCGGAGCAGCGGACACCCCCCACAATGAGCAGTTCTTC	CASSGAADTPHNEQFF
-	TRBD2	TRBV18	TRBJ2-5	TGTGCCAGCTCACCGTCTCGCGGGGGAAAAGAGACCCAGTACTTC	CASSPSRGGKETQYF
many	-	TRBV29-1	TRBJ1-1	TGCAGCGTTGCTGTTTGGCCTGAAGCTTTCTTT	CSVAVWPEAFF
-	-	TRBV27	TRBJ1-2	TGTGTCAGCAGTTTATTGGGGGTCGCCGGGACAAGCTATAACTATGGCTACACCTTC	CVSSLLGVAGTSYNYGYTF
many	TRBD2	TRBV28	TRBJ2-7	TGTGCCAGCAGTTTTTCTAGCGGGAGGGCCCGGGACGAGCAGTACTTC	CASSFSSGRARDEQYF
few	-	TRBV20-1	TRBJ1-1	TGCAGTGCTAGAGATCCGACGACAGGAATCGAAGCTTTCTTT	CSARDPTTGIEAFF
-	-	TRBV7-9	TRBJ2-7	TGTGCCAGCAGAAACACGGAGTCGTCCTACGAGCAGTACTTC	CASRNTESSYEQYF
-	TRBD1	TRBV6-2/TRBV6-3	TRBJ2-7	TGTGCCAGCAGTTGGGACAGCGGTGGGACAACTGCCTACGAGCAGTACTTC	CASSWDSGGTTAYEQYF
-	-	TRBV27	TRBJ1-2	TGTGCCAGCAGTTCTTCTTACAGGGTGAACTATGGCTACACCTTC	CASSSSYRVNYGYTF
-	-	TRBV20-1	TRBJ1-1	TGCGTAGGGACCGGCGGGACTGAAGCTTTCTTT	CVGTGGTEAFF
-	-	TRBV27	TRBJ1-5	TGTGCCAGCAGCCTATTGGGGGTAGGGCAGCCCCAGCATTTT	CASSLLGVGQPQHF
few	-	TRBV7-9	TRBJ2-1	TGTGCCAGCAGCTCCCCTCAGGGAGGCAATGAGCAGTTCTTC	CASSSPQGGNEQFF
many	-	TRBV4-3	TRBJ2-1	TGCGCCAGCAGCCAAGATCGGTACAGCCTGCTCGGGCAGTTCTTC	CASSQDRYSLLGQFF
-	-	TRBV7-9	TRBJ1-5	TGTGCCAGCAGCTCCTACAGCGATCAGCCCCAGCATTTT	CASSSYSDQPQHF
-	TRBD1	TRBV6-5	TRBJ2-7	TGTGCCAGCAGAACGGGACAGGGTCTTCACGAGCAGTACTTC	CASRTGQGLHEQYF
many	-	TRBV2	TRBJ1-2	TGTGCCAGCAGTGACGGCACGAAAGGCTACACCTTC	CASSDGTKGYTF